The 6 T cell receptor beta chains in this list originate from one sample, sequenced in a study of shared clonotypes between healthy human individuals. CD45RO-negative CD8 cells positively selected for CCR7 made up the naive population, which excluded terminally differentiated effector memory CD45RA+ cells. The assay was immunoSEQ multiplex PCR, and TCRdb's table has in-frame clones only and misses some. This sample has about 1,900,000 clones, with 85% to 95% found just once. Sequenced input: naive CD8+ T cells sorted from blood. Source of these receptors: a man between 18 and 35 years old in good health.

The V gene is TRBV10-2, the J gene TRBJ2-1; D is tentatively TRBD1 or TRBD2 (5 bases each). V was cut by 6 bases and J by 8 bases, with 17 bases left in between. The CDR3 covers 14 residues. The V gene's germline CDR1 is WSHSY and CDR2 SAAADI. The CDR3 sequence is CASRALGEKDEQFF. The CDR3 DNA follows: TGCGCCAGCAGGGCGTTAGGGGAGAAGGATGAGCAGTTCTTC.

This clone has a single count. The chain combines TRBV7-9 with TRBJ2-7; D could derive from TRBD1 or TRBD2 (6 bases each). Trimming took 5 bases from V and 3 from J, leaving 17 bases between them. CDR3 length: 15 residues. The germline CDR1 and CDR2 sequences are SEHNR and FQNEAQ (reference sequence). Written as DNA, the CDR3 is TGTGCCAGCAGCCAATTCACCGGGGGCCGCTACGAGCAGTACTTC. It encodes CASSQFTGGRYEQYF.

This clone has only one observation. The CDR3 region is CASSYGTGGSGNTIYF. CDR3 in DNA: TGTGCCAGCAGTTACGGAACAGGGGGCTCTGGAAACACCATATATTTT. This rearrangement joins TRBV6-5 to TRBJ1-3; 8 bases line up with TRBD1. The ends lost 2 bases at V and 0 bases at J; junction bases unmatched: 3. This CDR3 has 16 amino acids. Germline values: CDR1 MNHEY, CDR2 SVGAGI.

The CDR3 region is CASSLSHRVPPSTDTQYF. The CDR3 coding sequence is TGTGCCAGCAGTTTATCCCACAGGGTCCCCCCGAGCACAGATACGCAGTATTTT. The V gene is TRBV27, the J gene TRBJ2-3; D may be TRBD1 (6 bases). Germline V gene sequence: CDR1 MNHEY, CDR2 SMNVEV (reference sequence). The CDR3 is 18 amino acids. With 0 bases removed from V and 0 bases from J, the gap between germline ends came to 16 bases.

CDR3 protein: CASSQDLWGLGTDTQYF. The CDR3 DNA sequence: TGCGCCAGCAGCCAAGATCTCTGGGGACTGGGCACAGATACGCAGTATTTT. The chain has TRBV4-3 and TRBJ2-3; D may be TRBD2 (6 bases). Germline loops: CDR1 LGHNA, CDR2 YSLEER. The CDR3 is 17 residues long. V was trimmed by 0 bases and J by 1 base, leaving 14 bases between them.

This chain uses TRBV5-1 with TRBJ2-5; no firm D call. Germline V CDR1 and CDR2: SGHRS, YFSETQ. V lost 6 bases, J lost 5 bases, and 11 bases lay in between. The length of the CDR3 is 12 residues. DNA for the CDR3: TGCGCCAGCACCGGTGGTTCCGAGACCCAGTACTTC. This gives the protein CASTGGSETQYF. The complete variable domain, with remaining parts taken from reference TRBV5-1 and TRBJ2-5, reads KAGVTQTPRYLIKTRGQQVTLSCSPISGHRSVSWYQQTPGQGLQFLFEYFSETQRNKGNFPGRFSGRQFSNSRSEMNVSTLELGDSALYLCASTGGSETQYFGPGTRLLVL.